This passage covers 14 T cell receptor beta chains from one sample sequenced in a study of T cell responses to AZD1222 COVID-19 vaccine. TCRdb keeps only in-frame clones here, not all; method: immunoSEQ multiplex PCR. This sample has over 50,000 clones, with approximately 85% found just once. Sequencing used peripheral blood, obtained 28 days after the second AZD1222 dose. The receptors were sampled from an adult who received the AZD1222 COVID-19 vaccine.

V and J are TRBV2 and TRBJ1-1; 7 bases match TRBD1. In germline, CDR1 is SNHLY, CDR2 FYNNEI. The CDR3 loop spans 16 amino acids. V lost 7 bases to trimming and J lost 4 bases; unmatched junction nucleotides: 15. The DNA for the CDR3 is TGTGCCAGCACTGGATGGGGCAGGGGGTTTAGCACTGAAGCTTTCTTT. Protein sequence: CASTGWGRGFSTEAFF.

The DNA of the CDR3 is TGTGCCAGCACTAGACTAAGGGAGCAGTACTTC. Its translation is CASTRLREQYF. V is TRBV28 and J is TRBJ2-7; weak D call: TRBD2 (5 bases). Looked up from germline, CDR1 is MDHEN and CDR2 is SYDVKM. The CDR3 runs to 11 residues. V was shortened by 7 bases and J by 7 bases, with 11 bases between the two germline ends.

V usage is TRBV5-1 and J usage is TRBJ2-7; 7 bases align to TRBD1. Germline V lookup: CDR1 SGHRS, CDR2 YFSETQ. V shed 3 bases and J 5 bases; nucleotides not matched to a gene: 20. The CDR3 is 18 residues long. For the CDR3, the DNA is TGCGCCAGCAGCTCCCGGGACAGTACAGGTTATGGGGTTGACGAGCAGTACTTC. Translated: CASSSRDSTGYGVDEQYF.

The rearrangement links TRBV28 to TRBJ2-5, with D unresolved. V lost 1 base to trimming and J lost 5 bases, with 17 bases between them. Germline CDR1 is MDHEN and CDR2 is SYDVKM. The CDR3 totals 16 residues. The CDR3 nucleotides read TGTGCCAGCAGTTTATCCGGACGCCCTCTTGGGGAGACCCAGTACTTC. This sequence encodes CASSLSGRPLGETQYF.

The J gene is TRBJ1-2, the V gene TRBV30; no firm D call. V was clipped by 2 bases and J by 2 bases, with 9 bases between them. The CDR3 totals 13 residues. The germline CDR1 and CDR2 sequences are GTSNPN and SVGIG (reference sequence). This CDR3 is CAWSFEENYGYTF. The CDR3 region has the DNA TGTGCCTGGAGTTTTGAGGAGAACTATGGCTACACCTTC.

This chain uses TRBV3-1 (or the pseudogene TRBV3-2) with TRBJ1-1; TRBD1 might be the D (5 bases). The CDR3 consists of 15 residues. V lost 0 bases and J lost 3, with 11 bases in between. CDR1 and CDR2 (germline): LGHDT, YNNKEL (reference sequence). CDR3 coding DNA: TGTGCCAGCAGCCAAGATGGGGGTATGGACACTGAAGCTTTCTTT. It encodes CASSQDGGMDTEAFF.

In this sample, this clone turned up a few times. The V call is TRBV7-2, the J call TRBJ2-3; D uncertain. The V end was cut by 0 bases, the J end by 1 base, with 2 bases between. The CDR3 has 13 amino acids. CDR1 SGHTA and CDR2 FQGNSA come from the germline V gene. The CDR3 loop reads CASSLARTDTQYF. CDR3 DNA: TGTGCCAGCAGCTTAGCCCGCACAGATACGCAGTATTTT.

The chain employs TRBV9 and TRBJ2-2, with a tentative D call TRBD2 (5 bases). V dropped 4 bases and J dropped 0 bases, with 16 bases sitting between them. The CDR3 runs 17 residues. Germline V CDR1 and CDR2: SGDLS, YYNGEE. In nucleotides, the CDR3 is TGTGCCAGCAGCCGTACCTCTGCGGGCACGAACACCGGGGAGCTGTTTTTT. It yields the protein CASSRTSAGTNTGELFF.

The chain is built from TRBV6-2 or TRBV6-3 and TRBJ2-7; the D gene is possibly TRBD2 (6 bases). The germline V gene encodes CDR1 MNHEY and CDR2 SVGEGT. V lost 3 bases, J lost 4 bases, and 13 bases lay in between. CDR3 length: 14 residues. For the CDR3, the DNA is TGTGCCAGCAGTTATGTCGGGAGAGAGTACGAGCAGTACTTC. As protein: CASSYVGREYEQYF.

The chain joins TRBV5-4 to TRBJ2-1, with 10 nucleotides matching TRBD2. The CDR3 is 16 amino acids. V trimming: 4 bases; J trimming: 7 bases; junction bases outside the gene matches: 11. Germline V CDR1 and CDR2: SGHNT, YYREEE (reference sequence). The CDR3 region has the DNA TGTGCCAGCAGCCCGGCGGGCCTAGCGGGAGTGAATGAGCAGTTCTTC. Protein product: CASSPAGLAGVNEQFF. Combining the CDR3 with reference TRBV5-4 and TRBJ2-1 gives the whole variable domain ETGVTQSPTHLIKTRGQQVTLRCSSQSGHNTVSWYQQALGQGPQFIFQYYREEENGRGNFPPRFSGLQFPNYSSELNVNALELDDSALYLCASSPAGLAGVNEQFFGPGTRLTVL.

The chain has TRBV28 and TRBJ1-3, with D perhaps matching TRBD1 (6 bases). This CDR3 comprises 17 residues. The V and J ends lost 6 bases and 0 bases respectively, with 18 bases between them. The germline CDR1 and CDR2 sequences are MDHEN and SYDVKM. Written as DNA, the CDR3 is TGTGCCAGCAGCAAATTAGGACAGCTAAGCTCTGGAAACACCATATATTTT. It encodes CASSKLGQLSSGNTIYF.

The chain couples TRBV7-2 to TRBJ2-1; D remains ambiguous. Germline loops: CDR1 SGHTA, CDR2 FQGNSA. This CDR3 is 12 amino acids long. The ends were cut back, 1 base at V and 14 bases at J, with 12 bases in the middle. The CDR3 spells CASSLGLGIKFF. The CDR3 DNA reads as TGTGCCAGCAGCTTAGGACTGGGCATCAAGTTCTTC.

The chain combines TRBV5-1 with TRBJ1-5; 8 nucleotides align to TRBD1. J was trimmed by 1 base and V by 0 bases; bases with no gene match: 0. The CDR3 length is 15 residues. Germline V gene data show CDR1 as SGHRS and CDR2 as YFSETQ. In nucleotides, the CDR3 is TGCGCCAGCAGCTTGGGACAGGGGAGCAATCAGCCCCAGCATTTT. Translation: CASSLGQGSNQPQHF.

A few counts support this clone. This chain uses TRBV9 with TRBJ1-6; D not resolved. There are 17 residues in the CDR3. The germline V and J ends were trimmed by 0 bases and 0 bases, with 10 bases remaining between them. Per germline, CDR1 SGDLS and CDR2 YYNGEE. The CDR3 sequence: CASSVEDGSSYNSPLHF. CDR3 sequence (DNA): TGTGCCAGCAGCGTAGAGGACGGTAGCTCCTATAATTCACCCCTCCACTTT.